The clone carrying this T cell receptor (beta chain) was counted many times. The sample comes from a study of T cells after yellow fever vaccination. Via MiXCR, TCRdb re-called the 5' RACE reads, giving one row per CDR3 protein. The top ten hold approximately 18% of the sample, which has 200,000 to 300,000 distinct CDR3 sequences, more than 3.5% seen once. In germline, CDR1 is SGHTA, CDR2 FQGNSA. There are 14 residues in the CDR3. Losses at the gene ends were 5 bases for V and 1 base for J; bases not matched to a gene: 2. This clonotype was obtained from a man younger than 30 who received the YFV17D yellow fever vaccine. This chain links TRBV7-2 with TRBJ1-3; 7 bases are shared with TRBD1. The sequences come from PBMCs, collected 15 days after the yellow fever booster vaccination. CDR3 amino acids: CASSQTGSGNTIYF. CDR3 in DNA: TGTGCCAGCAGCCAGACAGGGTCTGGAAACACCATATATTTT.